These T cell receptor beta chains were read from a single sample in a study of blood T cell repertoires in COVID-19. The repertoire was sequenced with immunoSEQ multiplex PCR; TCRdb's copy has only in-frame clones and lacks some. Of 300,000 to 400,000 clones in the sample, around 87% were seen once. The sequenced sample was peripheral blood. The receptors were gathered from a woman between 50 and 59 years old with COVID-19, enrolled during active disease. CDR3s include the opening cysteine and the closing phenylalanine or tryptophan. The D gene is left open where the match is weak. Not every row has a clone size; where given, it reads once, few, many or a size class.

v_gene: TRBV13; d_gene: -; j_gene: TRBJ2-7; abundance: -; CDR3aa: CASSTRDSSYEQYF; CDR3nt: TGTGCCAGCAGCACCCGGGACTCCTCCTACGAGCAGTACTTC
v_gene: TRBV19; d_gene: -; j_gene: TRBJ1-1; abundance: few; CDR3aa: CASSINSIMEAFF; CDR3nt: TGTGCCAGTAGTATAAACAGTATTATGGAAGCTTTCTTT
v_gene: TRBV19; d_gene: -; j_gene: TRBJ2-1; abundance: -; CDR3aa: CASSIRFSGGYEQFF; CDR3nt: TGTGCCAGTAGTATACGGTTCTCAGGAGGGTATGAGCAGTTCTTC
v_gene: TRBV15; d_gene: TRBD2; j_gene: TRBJ2-7; abundance: -; CDR3aa: CATSRASGIYEQYF; CDR3nt: TGTGCCACCAGCAGAGCGAGCGGGATTTACGAGCAGTACTTC
v_gene: TRBV13; d_gene: TRBD2; j_gene: TRBJ2-7; abundance: -; CDR3aa: CASTPYGGSSYEQYF; CDR3nt: TGTGCCAGCACTCCCTACGGGGGGTCCTCCTACGAGCAGTACTTC
v_gene: TRBV4-3; d_gene: TRBD2; j_gene: TRBJ2-3; abundance: -; CDR3aa: CASSQERSGTSGTDTQYF; CDR3nt: TGCGCCAGCAGCCAAGAGAGATCCGGGACTAGCGGGACAGATACGCAGTATTTT
v_gene: TRBV6-2/TRBV6-3; d_gene: -; j_gene: TRBJ2-5; abundance: -; CDR3aa: CASSYYHGAGVVEYQETQYF; CDR3nt: TGTGCCAGCAGTTACTATCATGGGGCAGGGGTCGTAGAGTACCAAGAGACCCAGTACTTC
v_gene: TRBV2; d_gene: TRBD2; j_gene: TRBJ2-1; abundance: -; CDR3aa: CASSEGAGTRVLNEQFF; CDR3nt: TGTGCCAGCAGTGAAGGGGCCGGGACTAGAGTCCTCAATGAGCAGTTCTTC
v_gene: TRBV5-1; d_gene: TRBD1; j_gene: TRBJ2-1; abundance: once; CDR3aa: CASSRDSPYNEQFF; CDR3nt: TGCGCCAGCAGCCGGGACAGCCCCTACAATGAGCAGTTCTTC
v_gene: TRBV10-1; d_gene: -; j_gene: TRBJ2-2; abundance: few; CDR3aa: CASSAPRQGRTGELFF; CDR3nt: TGCGCCAGCAGTGCACCACGCCAGGGGCGGACCGGGGAGCTGTTTTTT
v_gene: TRBV3-1/TRBV3-2; d_gene: TRBD1; j_gene: TRBJ2-7; abundance: -; CDR3aa: CASSQWGTGLNEQYF; CDR3nt: TGTGCCAGCAGCCAATGGGGGACAGGACTAAACGAGCAGTACTTC
v_gene: TRBV6-5; d_gene: -; j_gene: TRBJ2-3; abundance: -; CDR3aa: CASSYGRTDTQYF; CDR3nt: TGTGCCAGCAGTTACGGCAGGACAGATACGCAGTATTTT
v_gene: TRBV19; d_gene: -; j_gene: TRBJ2-1; abundance: -; CDR3aa: CASSTSSPAYNEQFF; CDR3nt: TGTGCCAGTAGCACCAGTTCCCCAGCCTACAATGAGCAGTTCTTC
v_gene: TRBV29-1; d_gene: -; j_gene: TRBJ2-1; abundance: -; CDR3aa: CSVGSNEQFF; CDR3nt: TGCAGCGTCGGGTCGAACGAGCAGTTCTTC
v_gene: TRBV27; d_gene: TRBD1; j_gene: TRBJ1-5; abundance: -; CDR3aa: CASRPSRTGDQPQHF; CDR3nt: TGTGCCAGCAGACCCTCCCGGACAGGAGATCAGCCCCAGCATTTT
v_gene: TRBV30; d_gene: -; j_gene: TRBJ1-4; abundance: -; CDR3aa: CAWRGQPNEKLFF; CDR3nt: TGTGCCTGGAGAGGACAGCCTAATGAAAAACTGTTTTTT
v_gene: TRBV24-1; d_gene: -; j_gene: TRBJ1-2; abundance: -; CDR3aa: CATSVANYGYTF; CDR3nt: TGTGCCACCAGTGTCGCTAACTATGGCTACACCTTC
v_gene: TRBV19; d_gene: TRBD1; j_gene: TRBJ2-1; abundance: -; CDR3aa: CASTGTDRYNEQFF; CDR3nt: TGTGCCAGTACCGGGACAGACAGATACAATGAGCAGTTCTTC
v_gene: TRBV30; d_gene: TRBD1; j_gene: TRBJ1-2; abundance: few; CDR3aa: CAWTPGDRTNYGYTF; CDR3nt: TGTGCCTGGACTCCGGGGGACAGGACTAACTATGGCTACACCTTC
v_gene: TRBV4-1; d_gene: -; j_gene: TRBJ2-7; abundance: -; CDR3aa: CASSQRGTAYEQYF; CDR3nt: TGCGCCAGCAGCCAACGCGGGACGGCCTACGAGCAGTACTTC
v_gene: TRBV5-4; d_gene: -; j_gene: TRBJ1-1; abundance: -; CDR3aa: CASSSSWTELNTEAFF; CDR3nt: TGTGCCAGCAGCAGCTCGTGGACAGAGCTGAACACTGAAGCTTTCTTT
v_gene: TRBV7-6; d_gene: -; j_gene: TRBJ2-5; abundance: -; CDR3aa: CASSLSGGTAFETQYF; CDR3nt: TGTGCCAGCAGCTTAAGTGGAGGGACCGCGTTTGAGACCCAGTACTTC
v_gene: TRBV2; d_gene: TRBD2; j_gene: TRBJ2-2; abundance: -; CDR3aa: CARKRGTSGSTGELFF; CDR3nt: TGTGCCAGGAAGAGGGGGACTAGCGGGAGTACCGGGGAGCTGTTTTTT
v_gene: TRBV3-1/TRBV3-2; d_gene: -; j_gene: TRBJ1-1; abundance: -; CDR3aa: CASSQDIRGAFF; CDR3nt: TGTGCCAGCAGCCAAGATATAAGGGGAGCTTTCTTT
v_gene: TRBV15; d_gene: -; j_gene: TRBJ2-5; abundance: -; CDR3aa: CATSRDTGKTETQYF; CDR3nt: TGTGCCACCAGCAGAGATACAGGGAAGACAGAGACCCAGTACTTC
v_gene: TRBV19; d_gene: TRBD1; j_gene: TRBJ1-5; abundance: -; CDR3aa: CASSIDTGEYSNQPQHF; CDR3nt: TGTGCCAGTAGTATAGATACAGGGGAATATAGCAATCAGCCCCAGCATTTT
v_gene: TRBV11-2; d_gene: -; j_gene: TRBJ1-1; abundance: -; CDR3aa: CASSLLRQSIDTEAFF; CDR3nt: TGTGCCAGCAGCTTGCTTCGACAGTCGATTGACACTGAAGCTTTCTTT
v_gene: TRBV15; d_gene: TRBD1; j_gene: TRBJ2-1; abundance: -; CDR3aa: CATSRRDRVSYNEQFF; CDR3nt: TGTGCCACCTCCAGGAGAGACAGGGTTTCCTACAATGAGCAGTTCTTC